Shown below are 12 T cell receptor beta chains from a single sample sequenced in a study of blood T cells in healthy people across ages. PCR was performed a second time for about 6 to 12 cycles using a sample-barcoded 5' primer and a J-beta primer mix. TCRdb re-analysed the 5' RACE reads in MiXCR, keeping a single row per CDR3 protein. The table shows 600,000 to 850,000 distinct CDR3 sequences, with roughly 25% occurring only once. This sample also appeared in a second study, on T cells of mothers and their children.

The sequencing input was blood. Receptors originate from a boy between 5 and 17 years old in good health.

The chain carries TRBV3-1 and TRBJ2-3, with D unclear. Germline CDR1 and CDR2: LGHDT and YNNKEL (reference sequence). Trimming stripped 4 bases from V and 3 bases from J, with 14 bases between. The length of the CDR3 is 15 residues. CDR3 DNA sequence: TGTGCCAGCAGCCGTCGCGGAGAGGCGACAGATACGCAGTATTTT. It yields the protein CASSRRGEATDTQYF.

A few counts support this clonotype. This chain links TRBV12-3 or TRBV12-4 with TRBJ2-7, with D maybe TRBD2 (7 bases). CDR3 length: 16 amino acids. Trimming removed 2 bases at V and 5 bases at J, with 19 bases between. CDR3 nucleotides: TGTGCCAGCAGTTTAAGGGGGAGGGGGGGCTTCCACGAGCAGTACTTC. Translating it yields CASSLRGRGGFHEQYF.

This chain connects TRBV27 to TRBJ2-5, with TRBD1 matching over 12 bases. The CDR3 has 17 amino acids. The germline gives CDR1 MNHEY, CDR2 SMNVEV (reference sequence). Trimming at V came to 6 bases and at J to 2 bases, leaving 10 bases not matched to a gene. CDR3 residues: CASSPGQGAVGQETQYF. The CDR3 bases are TGTGCCAGCAGCCCGGGACAGGGGGCCGTAGGGCAAGAGACCCAGTACTTC.

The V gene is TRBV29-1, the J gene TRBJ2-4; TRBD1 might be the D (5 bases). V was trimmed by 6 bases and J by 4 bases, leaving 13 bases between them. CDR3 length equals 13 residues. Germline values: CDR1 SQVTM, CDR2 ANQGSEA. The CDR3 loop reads CSVGQDWKNIQYF. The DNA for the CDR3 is TGCAGCGTCGGACAAGATTGGAAAAACATTCAGTACTTC.

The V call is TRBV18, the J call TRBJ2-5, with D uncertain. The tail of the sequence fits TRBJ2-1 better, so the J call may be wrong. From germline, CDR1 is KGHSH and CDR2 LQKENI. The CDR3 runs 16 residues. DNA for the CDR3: TGTGCCAGCTCACCACGGGCCTCAACCACGAGGAATGAGCAGTTCTTC. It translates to CASSPRASTTRNEQFF.

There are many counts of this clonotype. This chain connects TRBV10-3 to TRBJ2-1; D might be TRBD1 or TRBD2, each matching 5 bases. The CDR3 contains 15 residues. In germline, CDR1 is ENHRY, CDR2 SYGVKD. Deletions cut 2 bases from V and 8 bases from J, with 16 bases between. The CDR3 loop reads CAISEGTPERDEQFF. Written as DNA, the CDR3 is TGTGCCATCAGTGAGGGGACGCCCGAGAGGGATGAGCAGTTCTTC.

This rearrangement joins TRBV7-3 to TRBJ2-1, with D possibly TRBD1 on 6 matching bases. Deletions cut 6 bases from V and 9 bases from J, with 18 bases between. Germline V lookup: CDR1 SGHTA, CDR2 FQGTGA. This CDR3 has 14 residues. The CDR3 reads CASRQAGEIGEQFF. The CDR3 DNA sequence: TGTGCCAGCAGGCAGGCAGGGGAGATTGGTGAGCAGTTCTTC.

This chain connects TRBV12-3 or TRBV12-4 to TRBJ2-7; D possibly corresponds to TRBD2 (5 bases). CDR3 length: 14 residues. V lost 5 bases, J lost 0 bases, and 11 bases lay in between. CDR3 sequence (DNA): TGTGCCAGCAGTCCCGGACTCCGCTCCTACGAGCAGTACTTC. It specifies CASSPGLRSYEQYF.

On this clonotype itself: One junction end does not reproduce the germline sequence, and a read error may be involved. CDR3 in DNA: TGCGCCAGCAGCTTGGGCGCTCAGGGGATTTTGGACTATGGCTACACCTTC. Encoded protein: CASSLGAQGILDYGYTF. The V call is TRBV5-4, the J call TRBJ1-2; D perhaps matches TRBD1 (6 bases). This CDR3 comprises 17 residues. Germline loops: CDR1 SGHNT, CDR2 YYREEE (reference sequence).

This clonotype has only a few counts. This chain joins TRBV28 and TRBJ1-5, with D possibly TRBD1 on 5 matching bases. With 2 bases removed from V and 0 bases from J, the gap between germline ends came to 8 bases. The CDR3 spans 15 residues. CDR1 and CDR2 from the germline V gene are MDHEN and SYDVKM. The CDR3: CASSLTGLSNQPQHF. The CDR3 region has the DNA TGTGCCAGCAGTTTAACGGGGCTTAGCAATCAGCCCCAGCATTTT.

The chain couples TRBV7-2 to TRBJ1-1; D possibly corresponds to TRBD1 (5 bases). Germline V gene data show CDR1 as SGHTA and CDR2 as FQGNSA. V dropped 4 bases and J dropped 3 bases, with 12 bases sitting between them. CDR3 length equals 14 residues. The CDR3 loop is CASSSVGGYTEAFF. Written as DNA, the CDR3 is TGTGCCAGCAGCTCGGTGGGGGGGTACACTGAAGCTTTCTTT. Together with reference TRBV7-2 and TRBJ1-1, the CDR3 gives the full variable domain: GAGVSQSPSNKVTEKGKDVELRCDPISGHTALYWYRQSLGQGLEFLIYFQGNSAPDKSGLPSDRFSAERTGGSVSTLTIQRTQQEDSAVYLCASSSVGGYTEAFFGQGTRLTVV.

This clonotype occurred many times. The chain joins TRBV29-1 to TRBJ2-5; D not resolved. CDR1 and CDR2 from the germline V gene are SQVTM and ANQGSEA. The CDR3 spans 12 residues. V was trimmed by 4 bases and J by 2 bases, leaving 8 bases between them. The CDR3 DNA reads TGCAGCGTTGGGGCTGCGCAAGAGACCCAGTACTTC. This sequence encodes CSVGAAQETQYF.